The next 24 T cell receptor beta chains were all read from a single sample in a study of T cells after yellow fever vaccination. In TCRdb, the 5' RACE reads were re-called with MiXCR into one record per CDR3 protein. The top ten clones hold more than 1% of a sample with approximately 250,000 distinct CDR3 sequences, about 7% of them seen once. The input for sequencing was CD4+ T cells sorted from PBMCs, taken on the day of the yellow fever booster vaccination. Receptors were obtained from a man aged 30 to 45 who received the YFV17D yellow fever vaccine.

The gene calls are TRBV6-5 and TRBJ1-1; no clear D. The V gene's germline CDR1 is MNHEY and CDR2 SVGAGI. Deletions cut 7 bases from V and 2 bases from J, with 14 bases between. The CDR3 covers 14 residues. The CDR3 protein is CASIVGNPNTEAFF. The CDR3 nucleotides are TGTGCCAGCATAGTCGGCAACCCTAACACTGAAGCTTTCTTT.

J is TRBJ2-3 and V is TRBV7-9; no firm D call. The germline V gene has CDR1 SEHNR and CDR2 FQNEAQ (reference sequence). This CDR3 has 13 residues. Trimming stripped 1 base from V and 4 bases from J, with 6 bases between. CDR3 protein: CASSLGAADTQYF. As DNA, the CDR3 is TGTGCCAGCAGCTTAGGGGCAGCAGATACGCAGTATTTT.

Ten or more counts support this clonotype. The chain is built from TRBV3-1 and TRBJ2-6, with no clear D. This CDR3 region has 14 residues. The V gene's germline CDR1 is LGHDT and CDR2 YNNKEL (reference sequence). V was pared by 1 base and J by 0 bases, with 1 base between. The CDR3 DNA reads TGTGCCAGCAGCCAAGCCTCTGGGGCCAACGTCCTGACTTTC. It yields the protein CASSQASGANVLTF.

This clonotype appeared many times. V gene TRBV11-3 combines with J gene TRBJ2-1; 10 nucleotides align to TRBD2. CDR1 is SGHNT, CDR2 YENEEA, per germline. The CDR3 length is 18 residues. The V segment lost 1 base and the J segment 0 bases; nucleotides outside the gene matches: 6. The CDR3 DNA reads TGTGCCAGCAGCTTAGTACTAGCGGGAAAGTACTCCTACAATGAGCAGTTCTTC. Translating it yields CASSLVLAGKYSYNEQFF.

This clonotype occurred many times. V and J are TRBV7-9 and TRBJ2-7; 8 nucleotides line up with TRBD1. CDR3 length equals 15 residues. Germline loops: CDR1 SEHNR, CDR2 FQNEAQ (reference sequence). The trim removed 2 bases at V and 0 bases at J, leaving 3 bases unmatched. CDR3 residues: CASSLFQGASYEQYF. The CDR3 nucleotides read TGTGCCAGCAGCTTATTCCAGGGGGCCTCCTACGAGCAGTACTTC.

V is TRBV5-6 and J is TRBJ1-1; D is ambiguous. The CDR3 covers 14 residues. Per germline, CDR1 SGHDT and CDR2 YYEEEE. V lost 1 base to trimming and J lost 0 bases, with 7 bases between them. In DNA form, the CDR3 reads TGTGCCAGCAGCTTGACATTGATGAACACTGAAGCTTTCTTT. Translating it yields CASSLTLMNTEAFF. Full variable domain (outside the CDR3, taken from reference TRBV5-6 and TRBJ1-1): DAGVTQSPTHLIKTRGQQVTLRCSPKSGHDTVSWYQQALGQGPQFIFQYYEEEERQRGNFPDRFSGHQFPNYSSELNVNALLLGDSALYLCASSLTLMNTEAFFGQGTRLTVV.

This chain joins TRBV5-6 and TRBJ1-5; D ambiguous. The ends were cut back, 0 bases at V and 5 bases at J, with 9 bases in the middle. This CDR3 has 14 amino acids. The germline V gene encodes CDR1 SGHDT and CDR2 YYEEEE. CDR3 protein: CASSLERTYQPQHF. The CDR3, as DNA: TGTGCCAGCAGCTTGGAACGTACCTATCAGCCCCAGCATTTT. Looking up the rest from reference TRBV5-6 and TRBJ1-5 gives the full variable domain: DAGVTQSPTHLIKTRGQQVTLRCSPKSGHDTVSWYQQALGQGPQFIFQYYEEEERQRGNFPDRFSGHQFPNYSSELNVNALLLGDSALYLCASSLERTYQPQHFGDGTRLSIL.

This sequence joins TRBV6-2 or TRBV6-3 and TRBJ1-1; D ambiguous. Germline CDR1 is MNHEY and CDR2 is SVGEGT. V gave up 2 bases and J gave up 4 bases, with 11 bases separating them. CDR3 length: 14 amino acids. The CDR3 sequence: CASSYLTSGTEAFF. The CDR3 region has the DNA TGTGCCAGCAGTTACCTAACATCCGGCACTGAAGCTTTCTTT.

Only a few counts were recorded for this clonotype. CDR3 loop: CSASVGTRLNEQFF. The CDR3 nucleotides read TGCAGTGCTAGTGTGGGGACTAGGCTCAATGAGCAGTTCTTC. The chain recombines TRBV20-1 with TRBJ2-1, with 8 nucleotides matching TRBD2. The ends lost 3 bases at V and 6 bases at J; junction bases unmatched: 7. From germline, CDR1 is DFQATT and CDR2 SNEGSKA (reference sequence). The CDR3 has 14 residues.

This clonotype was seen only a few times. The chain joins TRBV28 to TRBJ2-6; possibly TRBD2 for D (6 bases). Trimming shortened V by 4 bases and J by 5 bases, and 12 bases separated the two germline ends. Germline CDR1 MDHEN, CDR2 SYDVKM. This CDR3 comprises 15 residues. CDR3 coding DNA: TGTGCCAGCAGTTCGGGGGACCATCGGGCCAACGTCCTGACTTTC. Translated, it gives CASSSGDHRANVLTF.

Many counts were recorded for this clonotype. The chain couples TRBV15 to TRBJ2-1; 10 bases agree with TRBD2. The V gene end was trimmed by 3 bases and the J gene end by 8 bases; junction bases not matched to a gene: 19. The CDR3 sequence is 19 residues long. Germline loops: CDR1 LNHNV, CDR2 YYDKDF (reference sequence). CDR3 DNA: TGTGCCACCAGCAGGGTTCTAGCGGGAGTGGTAGTCGGGTACGATGAGCAGTTCTTC. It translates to CATSRVLAGVVVGYDEQFF.

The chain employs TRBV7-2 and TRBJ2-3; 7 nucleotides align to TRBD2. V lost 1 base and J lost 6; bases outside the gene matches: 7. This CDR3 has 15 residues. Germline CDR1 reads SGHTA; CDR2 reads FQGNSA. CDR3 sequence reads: CASSLGVQGGDTQYF. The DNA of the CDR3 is TGTGCCAGCAGCTTAGGAGTGCAGGGAGGGGATACGCAGTATTTT.

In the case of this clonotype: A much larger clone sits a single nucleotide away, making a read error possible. The CDR3 loop reads CASSRTSGCLSYNEQFF. The CDR3 nucleotides are TGCGCCAGCAGCCGTACTTCAGGGTGCCTCTCCTACAATGAGCAGTTCTTC. J is TRBJ2-1 and V is TRBV5-1; D is perhaps TRBD1 (5 bases). Trimming took off 4 bases at V and 0 bases at J, with 17 bases between the two ends. In germline, CDR1 is SGHRS, CDR2 YFSETQ. The CDR3 is made up of 17 amino acids.

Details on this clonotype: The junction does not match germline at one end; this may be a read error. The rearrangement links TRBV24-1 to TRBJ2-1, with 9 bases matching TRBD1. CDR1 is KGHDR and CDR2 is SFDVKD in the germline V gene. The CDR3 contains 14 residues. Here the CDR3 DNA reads TGTGCCACACTTGGACAGGGGACGGACAATGAGAAGTTCTTC. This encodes CATLGQGTDNEKFF.

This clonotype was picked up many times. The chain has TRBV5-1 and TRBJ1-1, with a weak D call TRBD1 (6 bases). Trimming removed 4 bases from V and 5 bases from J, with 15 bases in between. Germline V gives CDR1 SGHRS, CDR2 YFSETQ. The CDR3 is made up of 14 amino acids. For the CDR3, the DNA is TGCGCCAGCAGCCGGCGGACAGTTGATACTGAAGCTTTCTTT. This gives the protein CASSRRTVDTEAFF. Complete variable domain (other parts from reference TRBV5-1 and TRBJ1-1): KAGVTQTPRYLIKTRGQQVTLSCSPISGHRSVSWYQQTPGQGLQFLFEYFSETQRNKGNFPGRFSGRQFSNSRSEMNVSTLELGDSALYLCASSRRTVDTEAFFGQGTRLTVV.

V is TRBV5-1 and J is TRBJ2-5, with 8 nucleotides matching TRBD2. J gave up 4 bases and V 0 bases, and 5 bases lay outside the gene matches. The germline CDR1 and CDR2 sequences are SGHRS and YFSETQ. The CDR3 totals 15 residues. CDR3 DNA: TGCGCCAGCAGCTTGGCGGGAGGGCCGGGAGAGACCCAGTACTTC. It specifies CASSLAGGPGETQYF. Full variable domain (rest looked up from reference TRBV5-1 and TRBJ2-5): KAGVTQTPRYLIKTRGQQVTLSCSPISGHRSVSWYQQTPGQGLQFLFEYFSETQRNKGNFPGRFSGRQFSNSRSEMNVSTLELGDSALYLCASSLAGGPGETQYFGPGTRLLVL.

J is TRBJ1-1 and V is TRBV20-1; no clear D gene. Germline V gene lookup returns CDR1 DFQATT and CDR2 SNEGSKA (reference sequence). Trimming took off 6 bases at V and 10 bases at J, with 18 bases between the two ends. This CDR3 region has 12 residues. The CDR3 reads CSAVSGPLGAFF. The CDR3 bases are TGCAGTGCGGTAAGCGGACCTTTAGGAGCTTTCTTT.

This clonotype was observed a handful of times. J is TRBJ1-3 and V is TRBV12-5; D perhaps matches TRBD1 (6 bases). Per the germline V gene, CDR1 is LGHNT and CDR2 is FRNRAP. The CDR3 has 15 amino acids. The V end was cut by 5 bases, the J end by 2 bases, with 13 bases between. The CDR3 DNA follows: TGTGCTAGTGGTGACACAACAGGGACTGGAAACACCATATATTTT. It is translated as CASGDTTGTGNTIYF.

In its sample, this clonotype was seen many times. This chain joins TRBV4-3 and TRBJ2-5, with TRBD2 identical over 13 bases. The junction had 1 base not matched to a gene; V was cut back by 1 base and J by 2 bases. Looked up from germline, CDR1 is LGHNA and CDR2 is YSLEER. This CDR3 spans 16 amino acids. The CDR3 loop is CASSQVLAGGQETQYF. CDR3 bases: TGCGCCAGCAGCCAAGTACTAGCGGGAGGGCAAGAGACCCAGTACTTC.

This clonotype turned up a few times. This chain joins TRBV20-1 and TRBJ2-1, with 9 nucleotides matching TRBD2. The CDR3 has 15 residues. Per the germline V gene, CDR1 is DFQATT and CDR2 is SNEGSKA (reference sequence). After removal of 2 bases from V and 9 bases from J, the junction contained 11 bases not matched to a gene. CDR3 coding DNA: TGCAGTGCTAGACGGCGGGAGGGCCGGGGGATTGAGCAGTTCTTC. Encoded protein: CSARRREGRGIEQFF.

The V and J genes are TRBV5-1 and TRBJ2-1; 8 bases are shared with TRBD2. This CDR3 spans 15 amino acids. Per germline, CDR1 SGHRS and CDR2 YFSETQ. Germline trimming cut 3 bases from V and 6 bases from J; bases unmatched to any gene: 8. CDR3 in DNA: TGCGCCAGCAGCTATAGCGGGGACCACTCCAATGAGCAGTTCTTC. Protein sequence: CASSYSGDHSNEQFF. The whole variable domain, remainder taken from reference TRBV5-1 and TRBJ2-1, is KAGVTQTPRYLIKTRGQQVTLSCSPISGHRSVSWYQQTPGQGLQFLFEYFSETQRNKGNFPGRFSGRQFSNSRSEMNVSTLELGDSALYLCASSYSGDHSNEQFFGPGTRLTVL.

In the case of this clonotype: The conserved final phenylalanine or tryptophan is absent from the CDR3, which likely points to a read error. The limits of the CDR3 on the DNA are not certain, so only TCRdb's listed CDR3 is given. CDR3 loop: CASSFRGPQE. The rearrangement uses TRBV11-3 and TRBJ1-5. The CDR3 is 10 residues long, ends included. CDR1 is SGHNT and CDR2 is YENEEA in the germline V gene.

The CDR3 sequence is CASGKQGPWANVLTF. In DNA form, the CDR3 reads TGTGCCAGCGGCAAACAGGGGCCTTGGGCCAACGTCCTGACTTTC. The chain carries TRBV3-1 and TRBJ2-6, with 7 bases lining up with TRBD1. The CDR3 covers 15 residues. J lost 5 bases, V lost 8 bases, and 9 bases had no gene match. Germline V CDR1 and CDR2: LGHDT, YNNKEL (reference sequence).

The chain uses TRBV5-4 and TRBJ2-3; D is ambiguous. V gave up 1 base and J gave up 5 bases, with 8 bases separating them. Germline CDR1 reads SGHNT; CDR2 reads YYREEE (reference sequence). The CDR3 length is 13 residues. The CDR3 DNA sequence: TGTGCCAGCAGCTTGCCCGTAGGAGATACGCAGTATTTT. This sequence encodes CASSLPVGDTQYF.